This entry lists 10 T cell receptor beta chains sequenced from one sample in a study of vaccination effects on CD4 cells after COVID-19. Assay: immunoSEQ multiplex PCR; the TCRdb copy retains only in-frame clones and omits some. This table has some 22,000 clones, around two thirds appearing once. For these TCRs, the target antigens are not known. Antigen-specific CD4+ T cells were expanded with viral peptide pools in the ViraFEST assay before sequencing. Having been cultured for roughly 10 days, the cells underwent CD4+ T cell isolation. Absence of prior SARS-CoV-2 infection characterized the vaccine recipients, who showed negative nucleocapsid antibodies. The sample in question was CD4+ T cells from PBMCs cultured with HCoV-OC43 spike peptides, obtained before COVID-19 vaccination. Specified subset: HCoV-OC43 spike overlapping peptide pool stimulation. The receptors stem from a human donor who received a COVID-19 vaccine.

The CDR3 nucleotides are TGCGCCAGCAGCTTGGGGACCCGCCTCGGGGCCAACGTCCTGACTTTC. It yields the protein CASSLGTRLGANVLTF. This chain uses TRBV5-1 with TRBJ2-6; D gene unclear. The germline V gene encodes CDR1 SGHRS and CDR2 YFSETQ. There are 16 residues in the CDR3. Deletions cut 0 bases from V and 4 bases from J, with 11 bases between.

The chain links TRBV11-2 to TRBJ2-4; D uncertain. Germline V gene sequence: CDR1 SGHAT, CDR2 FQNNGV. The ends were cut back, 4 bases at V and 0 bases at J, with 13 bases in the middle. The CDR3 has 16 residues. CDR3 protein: CASSSLSLLAKNIQYF. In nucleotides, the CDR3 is TGTGCCAGCAGCTCCCTCAGTTTGCTAGCCAAAAACATTCAGTACTTC.

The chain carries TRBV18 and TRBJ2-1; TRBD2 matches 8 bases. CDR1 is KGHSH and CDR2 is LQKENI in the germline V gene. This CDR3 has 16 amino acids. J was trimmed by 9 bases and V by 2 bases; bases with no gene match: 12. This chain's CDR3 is CASSPAGGGSGSEQFF. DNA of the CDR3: TGTGCCAGCTCACCAGCTGGCGGGGGGAGTGGAAGTGAGCAGTTCTTC.

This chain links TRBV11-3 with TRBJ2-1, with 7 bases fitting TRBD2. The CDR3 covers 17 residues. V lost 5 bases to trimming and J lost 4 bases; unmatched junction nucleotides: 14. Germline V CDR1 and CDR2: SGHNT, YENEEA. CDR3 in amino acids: CASSQGSGGSNYNEQFF. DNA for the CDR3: TGTGCCAGCAGCCAAGGGTCTGGCGGGAGCAATTACAATGAGCAGTTCTTC.

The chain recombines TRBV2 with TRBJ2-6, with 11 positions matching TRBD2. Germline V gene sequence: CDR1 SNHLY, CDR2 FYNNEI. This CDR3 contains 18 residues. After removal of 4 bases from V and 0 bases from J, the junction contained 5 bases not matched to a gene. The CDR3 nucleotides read TGTGCCAGCAGTGTTAGCGGGGGGGCCGGCTCTGGGGCCAACGTCCTGACTTTC. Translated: CASSVSGGAGSGANVLTF.

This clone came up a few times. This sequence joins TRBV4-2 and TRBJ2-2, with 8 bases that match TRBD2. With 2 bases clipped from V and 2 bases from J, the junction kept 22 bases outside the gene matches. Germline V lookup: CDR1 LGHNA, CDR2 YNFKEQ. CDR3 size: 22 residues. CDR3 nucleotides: TGTGCCAGCAGCCAAAGTTACACCCGCGGGAGGCCCCACTTGAGAAACACCGGGGAGCTGTTTTTT. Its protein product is CASSQSYTRGRPHLRNTGELFF.

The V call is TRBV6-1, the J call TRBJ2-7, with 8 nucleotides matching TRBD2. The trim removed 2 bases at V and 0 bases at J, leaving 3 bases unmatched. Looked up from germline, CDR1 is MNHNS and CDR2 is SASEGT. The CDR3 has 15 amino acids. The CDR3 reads CASSELAGGSYEQYF. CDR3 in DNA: TGTGCCAGCAGTGAATTGGCGGGAGGCTCCTACGAGCAGTACTTC.

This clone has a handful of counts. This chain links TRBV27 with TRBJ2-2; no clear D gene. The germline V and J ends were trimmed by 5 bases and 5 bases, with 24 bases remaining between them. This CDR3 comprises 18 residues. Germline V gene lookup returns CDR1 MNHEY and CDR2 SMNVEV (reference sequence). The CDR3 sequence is CASSPPPVWALQTGELFF. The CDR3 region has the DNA TGTGCCAGCAGTCCCCCTCCGGTCTGGGCCCTCCAAACCGGGGAGCTGTTTTTT.

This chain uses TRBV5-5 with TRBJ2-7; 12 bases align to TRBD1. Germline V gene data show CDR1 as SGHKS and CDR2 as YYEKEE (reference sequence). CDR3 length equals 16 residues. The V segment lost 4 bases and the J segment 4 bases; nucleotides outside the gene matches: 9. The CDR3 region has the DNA TGTGCCAGCAGCGGCGGGGGACAGGGGGCGATATACGAGCAGTACTTC. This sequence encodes CASSGGGQGAIYEQYF. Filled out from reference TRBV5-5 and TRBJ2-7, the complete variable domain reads DAGVTQSPTHLIKTRGQQVTLRCSPISGHKSVSWYQQVLGQGPQFIFQYYEKEERGRGNFPDRFSARQFPNYSSELNVNALLLGDSALYLCASSGGGQGAIYEQYFGPGTRLTVT.

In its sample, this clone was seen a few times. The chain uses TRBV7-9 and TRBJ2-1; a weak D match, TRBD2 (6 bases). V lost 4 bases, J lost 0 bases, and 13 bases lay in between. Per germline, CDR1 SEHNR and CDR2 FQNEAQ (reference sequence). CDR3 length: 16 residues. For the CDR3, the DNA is TGTGCCAGCAGCTCAGAACTAGCAAGCTCCTACAATGAGCAGTTCTTC. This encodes CASSSELASSYNEQFF.